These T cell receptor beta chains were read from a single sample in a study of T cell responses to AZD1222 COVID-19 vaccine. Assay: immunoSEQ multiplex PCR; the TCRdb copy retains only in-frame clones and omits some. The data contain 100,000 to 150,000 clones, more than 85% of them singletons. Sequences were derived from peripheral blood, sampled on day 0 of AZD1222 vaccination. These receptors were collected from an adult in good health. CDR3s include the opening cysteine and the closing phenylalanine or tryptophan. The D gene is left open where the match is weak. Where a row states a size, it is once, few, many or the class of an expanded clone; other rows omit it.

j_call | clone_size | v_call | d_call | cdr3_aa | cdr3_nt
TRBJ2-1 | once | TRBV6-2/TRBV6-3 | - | CASSSRLDTHEQFF | TGTGCCAGCAGTTCCCGCCTCGACACCCATGAGCAGTTCTTC
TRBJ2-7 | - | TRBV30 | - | CAWSVAPLSYEQYF | TGTGCCTGGAGTGTGGCGCCTTTAAGCTACGAGCAGTACTTC
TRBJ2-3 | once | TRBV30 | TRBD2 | CAWSPLAGELYTQYF | TGTGCCTGGAGTCCCCTAGCGGGAGAGTTATATACGCAGTATTTT
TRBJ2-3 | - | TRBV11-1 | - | CASSYHRFSTDTQYF | TGTGCCAGCAGCTACCACAGATTTAGCACAGATACGCAGTATTTT
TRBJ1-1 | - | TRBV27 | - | CASSFDLFRWNTEAFF | TGTGCCAGCAGTTTCGATCTCTTTAGGTGGAACACTGAAGCTTTCTTT
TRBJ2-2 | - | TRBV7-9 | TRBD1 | CASSLSSGTGNTGELFF | TGTGCCAGCAGCTTATCCTCCGGGACAGGGAACACCGGGGAGCTGTTTTTT
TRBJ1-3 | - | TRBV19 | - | CASSIDWRASPGNTIYF | TGTGCCAGTAGTATAGATTGGAGGGCCAGCCCTGGAAACACCATATATTTT
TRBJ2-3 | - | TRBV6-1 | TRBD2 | CASSVSSGGAEDTQYF | TGTGCCAGCAGTGTGTCTAGCGGGGGGGCGGAAGATACGCAGTATTTT
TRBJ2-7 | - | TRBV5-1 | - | CASSLVPGSSYEQYF | TGCGCCAGCAGCTTGGTCCCCGGGAGCTCCTACGAGCAGTACTTC
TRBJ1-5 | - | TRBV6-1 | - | CASSEARVSNQPQHF | TGTGCCAGCAGTGAAGCAAGGGTTAGCAATCAGCCCCAGCATTTT
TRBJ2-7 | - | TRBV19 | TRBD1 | CATSMVRTGVNEQYF | TGTGCCACCTCCATGGTCCGGACAGGGGTTAACGAGCAGTACTTC
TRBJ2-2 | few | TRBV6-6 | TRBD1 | CASSSGQVLGRELFF | TGTGCCAGCAGTTCCGGACAGGTCCTGGGGCGGGAGCTGTTTTTT
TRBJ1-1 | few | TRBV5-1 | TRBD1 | CASSPRQGATEAFF | TGCGCCAGCAGCCCCCGCCAGGGGGCCACTGAAGCTTTCTTT
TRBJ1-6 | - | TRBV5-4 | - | CASSLPGTDSPLHF | TGTGCCAGCAGCTTACCAGGGACGGATTCACCCCTCCACTTT
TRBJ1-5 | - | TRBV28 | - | CATYEGRAGVYSKIYSNQPQHF | TGTGCCACCTACGAAGGGCGGGCAGGAGTTTATAGCAAAATTTATAGCAATCAGCCCCAGCATTTT
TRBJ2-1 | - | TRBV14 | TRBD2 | CASSQDSGSFYNEQFF | TGTGCCAGCAGCCAAGATAGCGGGAGCTTCTATAATGAGCAGTTCTTC